The T cell receptor beta chain described here comes from a study of CD8+ T cells in alopecia areata. Study-wide results and caveats: Relative to normal scalp, lesional scalp, especially alopecia totalis/universalis, showed higher clonality. Because one nonresponder was included, the link of baseline CD8+ expansion to response is considered uncertain.

Sequencing relied on a cDNA template that was reverse transcribed from extracted RNA. The method was immunoSEQ multiplex PCR; TCRdb's version includes in-frame clones alone and lacks a portion of them. The table lists 200,000 to 250,000 clones, 64% of them singletons. As for treatment: oral pan-JAK inhibitor, 5-10 mg twice daily. Alopecia areata patients provided lesional scalp punch biopsies and peripheral blood, both collected for the study. There are a few counts of this clone. The antigen is not known. Unmatched junction bases numbered 2, after V lost 10 bases and J lost 2 bases. The length of the CDR3 is 13 residues. Germline CDR1 and CDR2: ENHRY and SYGVKD.

This clonotype was sampled from a human donor with alopecia areata. The specimen comprised CD4+ T cells sorted from blood, sampled at week 4, from a patient treated with tofacitinib. The rearrangement joins TRBV10-3 to TRBJ1-5, with 10 bases aligning to TRBD1. CDR3: CASGQGGNQPQHF. The CDR3 coding sequence is TGTGCCAGCGGACAGGGGGGCAATCAGCCCCAGCATTTT.